The 22 T cell receptor beta chains listed next were all sequenced from one sample in a study of blood T cell repertoires in COVID-19. The method was immunoSEQ multiplex PCR; TCRdb's version includes in-frame clones alone and lacks a portion of them. The profile shows under 250,000 clones, about 83% of them singletons. The sample consisted of peripheral blood. The receptor set was obtained from a man aged 25 to 40 who had recovered from COVID-19.

The chain couples TRBV4-1 to TRBJ1-1, with D possibly being TRBD1 (6 bases). The CDR3 consists of 14 residues. The V end lost 3 bases, the J end lost 1 base, and 9 bases lay between the germline ends. Germline V CDR1 and CDR2: MGHRA, YSYEKL. CDR3 in amino acids: CASSHTTGNTEAFF. CDR3 in DNA: TGCGCCAGCAGCCACACGACAGGGAACACTGAAGCTTTCTTT.

This rearrangement joins TRBV6-6 to TRBJ2-2, with TRBD2 identical over 14 bases. The CDR3 consists of 17 residues. Germline V gene sequence: CDR1 MNHNY, CDR2 SVGAGI (reference sequence). Trimming removed 5 bases from V and 11 bases from J; junction bases left unmatched: 13. CDR3 DNA sequence: TGTGCCAGCAGTCCCCTCGGGACTAGCGGGGGTAAACCAGAGCTGTTTTTT. This gives the protein CASSPLGTSGGKPELFF.

The genes are TRBV5-1 and TRBJ1-1, with 7 nucleotides matching TRBD1. From germline, CDR1 is SGHRS and CDR2 YFSETQ. This CDR3 contains 13 residues. Trimming at V came to 4 bases and at J to 4 bases, leaving 4 bases not matched to a gene. The CDR3 DNA sequence: TGCGCCAGCAGCGGTACAGGGGCCACTGAAGCTTTCTTT. Translating it yields CASSGTGATEAFF.

V and J are TRBV6-1 and TRBJ2-5; 9 bases align to TRBD1. This CDR3 region has 16 residues. Germline V gene sequence: CDR1 MNHNS, CDR2 SASEGT. The V gene end was trimmed by 3 bases and the J gene end by 3 bases; junction bases not matched to a gene: 8. CDR3 bases: TGTGCCAGCAGTGACGAACGCGGGACAGGGAAAGAGACCCAGTACTTC. The encoded protein is CASSDERGTGKETQYF.

This chain joins TRBV20-1 and TRBJ1-1, with D tentatively TRBD1 (5 bases). V lost 0 bases to trimming and J lost 12 bases, with 11 bases between them. Germline V lookup: CDR1 DFQATT, CDR2 SNEGSKA (reference sequence). This CDR3 region has 11 residues. The CDR3 DNA reads TGCAGTGCTAGAGAATGGGGGGGAACTTTCTTT. It is translated as CSAREWGGTFF.

V and J are TRBV5-1 and TRBJ1-2; TRBD1 agrees at 7 bases. CDR3 size: 14 residues. Germline loops: CDR1 SGHRS, CDR2 YFSETQ. The J segment lost 2 bases and the V segment lost 4 bases, leaving 5 bases of the junction unmatched. DNA for the CDR3: TGCGCCAGCAGCCGGGACAGCTTAAACTATGGCTACACCTTC. Its translation is CASSRDSLNYGYTF.

CDR3 coding DNA: TGTGCCAGTAGTACTCGACAGGTCGGAAACTCACCCCTCCACTTT. Translated, it gives CASSTRQVGNSPLHF. The gene calls are TRBV19 and TRBJ1-6, with D perhaps TRBD1 (6 bases). Germline values: CDR1 LNHDA, CDR2 SQIVND (reference sequence). Trimming left V 4 bases short and J 10 bases short, with 17 bases between. This CDR3 contains 15 residues.

The CDR3 DNA follows: TGTGCCAGCAGCCTCTCTGACAGGTACACCTTC. Its protein is CASSLSDRYTF. V and J are TRBV3-1 (or the pseudogene TRBV3-2) and TRBJ1-2, with a tentative D call TRBD1 (6 bases). The CDR3 runs 11 residues. Trimming stripped 4 bases from V and 11 bases from J, with 11 bases between. Looked up from germline, CDR1 is LGHDT and CDR2 is YNNKEL (reference sequence).

This chain connects TRBV19 to TRBJ1-4; 7 bases fit TRBD1. This CDR3 has 14 amino acids. V lost 6 bases, J lost 1 base, and 2 bases stayed unmatched. The germline V gene encodes CDR1 LNHDA and CDR2 SQIVND (reference sequence). Here the CDR3 DNA reads TGTGCCAGTAGGGGACAGCTAACTAATGAAAAACTGTTTTTT. Translation gives CASRGQLTNEKLFF.

The V call is TRBV6-6, the J call TRBJ1-1; the match to TRBD1 covers 10 bases. The CDR3 contains 13 residues. The V gene's germline CDR1 is MNHNY and CDR2 SVGAGI (reference sequence). V shed 10 bases and J 5 bases; nucleotides not matched to a gene: 7. CDR3 DNA sequence: TGTGCCACTGCCGGGACAGGGGTTACTGAAGCTTTCTTT. Its protein product is CATAGTGVTEAFF.

V gene TRBV28 combines with J gene TRBJ1-1; D gene ambiguous. V lost 7 bases to trimming and J lost 1 base, with 13 bases between them. The V gene's germline CDR1 is MDHEN and CDR2 SYDVKM. This CDR3 is 14 amino acids long. CDR3 DNA sequence: TGTGCCAGCAACCGAGACCGGAGGAACACTGAAGCTTTCTTT. It codes for CASNRDRRNTEAFF.

The rearrangement uses TRBV5-4 and TRBJ2-5, with 8 nucleotides matching TRBD2. V shed 4 bases and J 2 bases; nucleotides not matched to a gene: 10. This CDR3 comprises 16 residues. CDR1 and CDR2 (germline): SGHNT, YYREEE (reference sequence). The CDR3 DNA reads as TGTGCCAGCAGCCCGGGGGGGGTCCGAGGACAAGAGACCCAGTACTTC. Protein product: CASSPGGVRGQETQYF. The full variable domain, its missing parts supplied by reference TRBV5-4 and TRBJ2-5, is ETGVTQSPTHLIKTRGQQVTLRCSSQSGHNTVSWYQQALGQGPQFIFQYYREEENGRGNFPPRFSGLQFPNYSSELNVNALELDDSALYLCASSPGGVRGQETQYFGPGTRLLVL.

CDR3 nucleotides: TGTGCCACCAGCAGAGGCGGTTTTTATCAGCCCCAGCATTTT. Translation: CATSRGGFYQPQHF. The rearrangement links TRBV15 to TRBJ1-5; no firm D call. Germline V lookup: CDR1 LNHNV, CDR2 YYDKDF (reference sequence). V was shortened by 1 base and J by 5 bases, with 9 bases between the two germline ends. This CDR3 region has 14 residues.

This chain joins TRBV27 and TRBJ2-2; TRBD2 might be the D (5 bases). This CDR3 spans 13 amino acids. Germline V gene data show CDR1 as MNHEY and CDR2 as SMNVEV (reference sequence). With 0 bases removed from V and 7 bases from J, the gap between germline ends came to 6 bases. CDR3 sequence: CASSLSGSGELFF. The CDR3, as DNA: TGTGCCAGCAGTTTATCGGGGAGCGGGGAGCTGTTTTTT.

The chain joins TRBV18 to TRBJ1-4, with TRBD1 matching over 9 bases. Germline CDR1 and CDR2: KGHSH and LQKENI. The CDR3 consists of 14 residues. With 6 bases clipped from V and 6 bases from J, the junction kept 5 bases outside the gene matches. As DNA, the CDR3 is TGTGCCAGCTCTCAAAGGACAGGGGATGAAAAACTGTTTTTT. Its protein product is CASSQRTGDEKLFF.

This chain uses TRBV11-2 with TRBJ2-4, with 8 bases aligning to TRBD1. This CDR3 is built from 13 residues. CDR1 SGHAT and CDR2 FQNNGV come from the germline V gene. J lost 15 bases, V lost 4 bases, and 11 bases had no gene match. In DNA form, the CDR3 reads TGTGCCAGCAGCTCCCCCCGAAGACAGGGGTGGTACTTC. It is translated as CASSSPRRQGWYF.

This clone was seen once. This sequence joins TRBV5-5 and TRBJ2-3; tentatively, D is TRBD2 (6 bases). V was trimmed by 3 bases and J by 9 bases, leaving 17 bases between them. This CDR3 is built from 14 residues. Germline-derived CDR1 and CDR2 are SGHKS and YYEKEE (reference sequence). In DNA, the CDR3 is TGTGCCAGCAGCTGGGGCGGGGACCCCCCAACGCAGTATTTT. This gives the protein CASSWGGDPPTQYF.

This rearrangement joins TRBV18 to TRBJ1-2, with 10 bases lining up with TRBD1. The ends lost 3 bases at V and 3 bases at J; junction bases unmatched: 10. This CDR3 is 17 amino acids long. The germline V gene has CDR1 KGHSH and CDR2 LQKENI. The CDR3 loop is CASSPFLGTGADYGYTF. CDR3 DNA sequence: TGTGCCAGCTCACCCTTTTTAGGGACAGGGGCCGACTATGGCTACACCTTC.

The CDR3 is CASSLGTSGQLNTGELFF. DNA of the CDR3: TGCGCCAGCAGCTTGGGGACTAGCGGACAACTGAACACCGGGGAGCTGTTTTTT. This chain connects TRBV5-1 to TRBJ2-2; TRBD2 agrees at 10 bases. With 0 bases clipped from V and 1 base from J, the junction kept 6 bases outside the gene matches. The CDR3 consists of 18 residues. The germline V gene has CDR1 SGHRS and CDR2 YFSETQ.

The chain has TRBV28 and TRBJ1-4; D is perhaps TRBD1 (5 bases). Trimming removed 5 bases from V and 5 bases from J, with 15 bases in between. The CDR3 runs to 15 residues. Germline CDR1 is MDHEN and CDR2 is SYDVKM. The CDR3 reads CASSMAGRPNEKLFF. CDR3 nucleotide sequence: TGTGCCAGCAGTATGGCGGGACGCCCGAATGAAAAACTGTTTTTT.

The V gene is TRBV19, the J gene TRBJ2-5, with 7 bases matching TRBD2. Germline lookup yields CDR1 LNHDA and CDR2 SQIVND (reference sequence). CDR3 length: 15 amino acids. The trim removed 3 bases at V and 2 bases at J, leaving 6 bases unmatched. The DNA of the CDR3 is TGTGCCAGTAGTATTTTCGGCGGGAGACAAGAGACCCAGTACTTC. It specifies CASSIFGGRQETQYF.

The J gene is TRBJ2-1, the V gene TRBV3-1 (or the pseudogene TRBV3-2), with D uncertain. Germline assignment: CDR1 LGHDT and CDR2 YNNKEL (reference sequence). This CDR3 comprises 17 residues. The V and J ends lost 0 bases and 4 bases respectively, with 16 bases between them. This CDR3 reads CASSQEAALPYYNEQFF. CDR3 DNA: TGTGCCAGCAGCCAAGAGGCCGCTTTACCTTATTACAATGAGCAGTTCTTC.